Shown below are 21 T cell receptor beta chains from a single sample sequenced in a study of graft-versus-host responses after intestinal transplantation. Their recognized antigens are unknown. Repertoires were generated with immunoSEQ multiplex PCR, while TCRdb's copy carries only in-frame clones and drops some. In the table there are about 120,000 clones, 90% to 95% of which are singletons. The sequencing used unstimulated CD4+ T cells sorted from spleen or lymph node cells, collected before intestinal transplant. The source is a human donor who received an intestinal transplant.

CDR3 sequence (DNA): TGTGCCAGCCGGAGAGAGGGAATATACAATGAGCAGTTCTTC. It encodes CASRREGIYNEQFF. The chain joins TRBV6-5 to TRBJ2-1, with D possibly being TRBD2 (5 bases). Germline-derived CDR1 and CDR2 are MNHEY and SVGAGI. This CDR3 comprises 14 residues. Trimming shortened V by 8 bases and J by 4 bases, and 15 bases separated the two germline ends.

The DNA for the CDR3 is TGCGCCAGCACCCCTTCCAGACCGGTGAATGGCTACACCTTC. It specifies CASTPSRPVNGYTF. This chain links TRBV23-1 with TRBJ1-2; no definite D call. TRBV23-1 is an ORF; its function is uncertain. This CDR3 is built from 14 residues. Trimming pared 7 bases from V and 6 bases from J, leaving 18 bases between.

Details on this clone: A junction boundary mismatches the germline segment, possibly from a read error. The rearrangement uses TRBV18 and TRBJ1-2, with D uncertain. Germline CDR1 is KGHSH and CDR2 is LQKENI. This CDR3 has 13 amino acids. As DNA, the CDR3 is TGTGCCAGCTCACCACCGTGGCACTCGGCCCTCGCCTTC. The encoded protein is CASSPPWHSALAF.

The chain carries TRBV6-1 and TRBJ1-2, with a tentative D call TRBD1 (5 bases). The CDR3 extends over 12 amino acids. V was shortened by 1 base and J by 6 bases, with 6 bases between the two germline ends. Germline values: CDR1 MNHNS, CDR2 SASEGT. The CDR3 loop reads CASSEVGDGYTF. The DNA of the CDR3 is TGTGCCAGCAGTGAAGTGGGGGATGGCTACACCTTC.

The genes are TRBV20-1 and TRBJ2-7, with no clear D. The CDR3 sequence is 11 residues long. V gave up 2 bases and J gave up 3 bases, with 5 bases separating them. Per germline, CDR1 DFQATT and CDR2 SNEGSKA (reference sequence). The CDR3 sequence: CSARFSYEQYF. For the CDR3, the DNA is TGCAGTGCTAGATTCAGCTACGAGCAGTACTTC.

The chain combines TRBV15 with TRBJ1-1; D not resolved. This CDR3 contains 12 residues. V lost 3 bases and J lost 3, with 5 bases in between. Germline V lookup: CDR1 LNHNV, CDR2 YYDKDF (reference sequence). CDR3: CATSRLDTEAFF. The CDR3 coding sequence is TGTGCCACCAGCAGGCTGGACACTGAAGCTTTCTTT.

This sequence joins TRBV7-9 and TRBJ1-1, with D perhaps TRBD1 (5 bases). V lost 1 base to trimming and J lost 2 bases, with 8 bases between them. Per germline, CDR1 SEHNR and CDR2 FQNEAQ (reference sequence). The CDR3 consists of 14 residues. The CDR3, as DNA: TGTGCCAGCAGCTTAGGGAGGGGAAACACTGAAGCTTTCTTT. Amino acid sequence: CASSLGRGNTEAFF.

The V call is TRBV6-5, the J call TRBJ2-7; D perhaps matches TRBD1 (5 bases). This CDR3 region has 11 residues. V lost 5 bases, J lost 9 bases, and 11 bases lay in between. The germline CDR1 and CDR2 sequences are MNHEY and SVGAGI. The CDR3 nucleotides read TGTGCCAGCAGTGAAGAAGGGGTGCAGTACTTC. The encoded protein is CASSEEGVQYF.

CDR3 sequence reads: CASTSTSGGSYEQYF. The DNA of the CDR3 is TGCGCCAGCACCAGTACTAGCGGGGGCTCCTACGAGCAGTACTTC. The chain carries TRBV10-2 and TRBJ2-7; 11 nucleotides line up with TRBD2. The CDR3 extends over 15 amino acids. V was pared by 7 bases and J by 0 bases, with 5 bases of the junction left unmatched. Germline V gene data show CDR1 as WSHSY and CDR2 as SAAADI.

This clone was detected only once. The chain couples TRBV7-9 to TRBJ2-5, with 7 bases lining up with TRBD2. Germline V CDR1 and CDR2: SEHNR, FQNEAQ (reference sequence). After removal of 3 bases from V and 5 bases from J, the junction contained 6 bases not matched to a gene. The CDR3 runs 14 residues. CDR3 coding DNA: TGTGCCAGCAGCTTGGTCGGGAGGTGGGAGACCCAGTACTTC. Translated: CASSLVGRWETQYF. Using reference TRBV7-9 and TRBJ2-5 for the parts outside the CDR3, the full variable domain is DTGVSQNPRHKITKRGQNVTFRCDPISEHNRLYWYRQTLGQGPEFLTYFQNEAQLEKSRLLSDRFSAERPKGSFSTLEIQRTEQGDSAMYLCASSLVGRWETQYFGPGTRLLVL.

The rearrangement links TRBV6-5 to TRBJ2-1; D unresolved. The CDR3 spans 16 residues. From germline, CDR1 is MNHEY and CDR2 SVGAGI. Trimming took off 4 bases at V and 0 bases at J, with 13 bases between the two ends. The CDR3 spells CASSSRSPSSYNEQFF. The DNA for the CDR3 is TGTGCCAGCAGTTCCAGGAGCCCCAGCTCCTACAATGAGCAGTTCTTC.

The DNA of the CDR3 is TGTGCCAGCAGCTTAGGGCTGCAGGGCTATGGCTACACCTTC. It encodes CASSLGLQGYGYTF. V usage is TRBV7-9 and J usage is TRBJ1-2; possible D gene TRBD1, 5 bases. V shed 1 base and J shed 4 bases, with 10 bases lying between them. The CDR3 is 14 amino acids. Germline CDR1 is SEHNR and CDR2 is FQNEAQ (reference sequence).

The CDR3 nucleotides read TGCGCCAGCAGCCAGTCTCCGGGACGGGGGTACGAGCAGTACTTC. As protein: CASSQSPGRGYEQYF. The V call is TRBV4-1, the J call TRBJ2-7, with a tentative D call TRBD2 (6 bases). The CDR3 is made up of 15 amino acids. V was trimmed by 3 bases and J by 4 bases, leaving 16 bases between them. CDR1 and CDR2 from the germline V gene are MGHRA and YSYEKL.

The chain employs TRBV27 and TRBJ2-1; 12 bases are a match to TRBD2. The J segment lost 7 bases and the V segment lost 5 bases, leaving 9 bases of the junction unmatched. Germline V CDR1 and CDR2: MNHEY, SMNVEV (reference sequence). The CDR3 has 16 amino acids. CDR3 in amino acids: CASSLLGTSGLNEQFF. CDR3 nucleotides: TGTGCCAGCAGTCTCCTTGGGACTAGCGGGCTGAATGAGCAGTTCTTC.

This clone was counted a single time. The CDR3: CASSEVIPYEQYF. In nucleotides, the CDR3 is TGTGCCAGCAGTGAAGTAATTCCCTACGAGCAGTACTTC. The J gene is TRBJ2-7, the V gene TRBV6-1; D is ambiguous. This CDR3 is built from 13 residues. Germline V gives CDR1 MNHNS, CDR2 SASEGT. With 1 base removed from V and 2 bases from J, the gap between germline ends came to 6 bases.

The V call is TRBV27, the J call TRBJ2-5, with 10 bases aligning to TRBD1. This CDR3 region has 14 residues. The trim removed 5 bases at V and 4 bases at J, leaving 4 bases unmatched. Germline V gene lookup returns CDR1 MNHEY and CDR2 SMNVEV (reference sequence). The CDR3 bases are TGTGCCAGCAGTGGGACAGGGGCGGGAGAGACCCAGTACTTC. It yields the protein CASSGTGAGETQYF.

V and J are TRBV9 and TRBJ2-1; 13 bases fit TRBD2. J was trimmed by 8 bases and V by 0 bases; bases with no gene match: 5. The V gene's germline CDR1 is SGDLS and CDR2 YYNGEE. This CDR3 is built from 16 residues. The DNA for the CDR3 is TGTGCCAGCAGCGTAGAATCGACTAGCGGGAGGTATGAGCAGTTCTTC. Protein sequence: CASSVESTSGRYEQFF.

The chain recombines TRBV7-2 with TRBJ2-1; 7 bases agree with TRBD2. The CDR3 is made up of 13 amino acids. J gave up 6 bases and V 5 bases, and 4 bases lay outside the gene matches. CDR1 and CDR2 from the germline V gene are SGHTA and FQGNSA. The CDR3 region is CASSQGLSNEQFF. CDR3 sequence (DNA): TGTGCCAGCAGCCAGGGACTAAGCAATGAGCAGTTCTTC.

The chain uses TRBV6-5 and TRBJ2-7; D possibly matches TRBD1 or TRBD2 (5 bases each). The germline V gene has CDR1 MNHEY and CDR2 SVGAGI. There are 15 residues in the CDR3. V was shortened by 6 bases and J by 6 bases, with 21 bases between the two germline ends. CDR3 sequence: CASSRDRSASSEQYF. CDR3 nucleotide sequence: TGTGCCAGCAGCAGGGACCGATCGGCGAGTTCCGAGCAGTACTTC.

The chain has TRBV5-1 and TRBJ2-3, with D possibly TRBD2 on 5 matching bases. The CDR3 has 14 amino acids. Trimming removed 1 base at V and 6 bases at J, with 12 bases between. Looked up from germline, CDR1 is SGHRS and CDR2 is YFSETQ. The CDR3 here is CASSLPTSGDTQYF. CDR3 coding DNA: TGCGCCAGCAGCTTGCCCACTTCGGGGGATACGCAGTATTTT.

The chain links TRBV18 to TRBJ1-5; no definite D call. Between the trimmed V and J ends, which lost 3 bases and 3 bases, there was a span of 6 bases. Germline V gene data show CDR1 as KGHSH and CDR2 as LQKENI. The length of the CDR3 is 13 residues. The DNA of the CDR3 is TGTGCCAGCTCACCGACGGACAATCAGCCCCAGCATTTT. Protein: CASSPTDNQPQHF.